Listed below are T cell receptor beta chains from one sample, sequenced in a study of pediatric ulcerative colitis. Clones were read by immunoSEQ multiplex PCR, and TCRdb kept only the in-frame ones, dropping some. The table has about 64,000 clones, more than 60% seen once. The specimen sequenced was blood. These TCRs come from a boy aged 5-17 years with moderate ulcerative colitis. Each CDR3 is given with its conserved first and last residue. Each record gives: V gene, D gene, clone size, J gene, CDR3 DNA, CDR3 protein. The D gene is left open where the match is weak. Some rows have no size entry. The others give once, few or many, or a class for an expanded clone.

TRBV27	NA	NA	TRBJ2-1	TGTGCCAGCAAAAGGGGGTCCGGGAATGAGCAGTTCTTC	CASKRGSGNEQFF
TRBV6-1	NA	few	TRBJ2-1	TGTGCCAGCAACGGTATCGCAAGCTCCTACAATGAGCAGTTCTTC	CASNGIASSYNEQFF
TRBV30	NA	NA	TRBJ1-5	TGTGCCTGGAGTTTCCCCACAAGAGGGTTATATCAGCCCCAGCATTTT	CAWSFPTRGLYQPQHF
TRBV6-1	NA	once	TRBJ1-5	TGTGCCAGCAGTGAAGCAGGGACTCAGCCCCAGCATTTT	CASSEAGTQPQHF
TRBV18	NA	NA	TRBJ2-7	TGTGCCAGCTCACCATTCCCGGGAGAGTTTTACGAGCAGTACTTC	CASSPFPGEFYEQYF
TRBV9	NA	NA	TRBJ2-6	TGTGCCAGCAGCACCCCGGGACTGAACTCTGGGGCCAACGTCCTGACTTTC	CASSTPGLNSGANVLTF
TRBV7-2	NA	NA	TRBJ1-2	TGTGCCAGCAGCTTAGTGGGGAGGGATAGGGTCGGTAACTATGGCTACACCTTC	CASSLVGRDRVGNYGYTF
TRBV11-3	NA	NA	TRBJ2-3	TGTGCCAGCAGCTCAGGGGGCCGGGAGGTGACAGATACGCAGTATTTT	CASSSGGREVTDTQYF
TRBV4-3	TRBD2	NA	TRBJ2-7	TGCGCCAGCAGTCAGCGGGGGGCGCGCGACGAGCAGTACTTC	CASSQRGARDEQYF
TRBV6-5	NA	NA	TRBJ1-1	TGTGCCAGCAGTTATGGCGGGGCCCCGGCTTTCTTT	CASSYGGAPAFF
TRBV10-3	NA	NA	TRBJ2-1	TGTGCCATCAGTGAGGTCCGGGACTATGAGCAGTTCTTC	CAISEVRDYEQFF
TRBV2	TRBD1	NA	TRBJ1-6	TGTGCCAGCGCGGGACAGCTCTACTCCTATAATTCACCCCTCCACTTT	CASAGQLYSYNSPLHF
TRBV5-3	NA	NA	TRBJ2-2	TGTGCCAGAAAGGGAAGGGTGGGCACCGGGGAGCTGTTTTTT	CARKGRVGTGELFF
TRBV19	TRBD1	once	TRBJ2-3	TGTGCCAGTAGGACAGGGGCCGATACGCAGTATTTT	CASRTGADTQYF
TRBV5-1	NA	NA	TRBJ2-5	TGCGCCAGCAGCTTGTATGGGGGTGCTGAGACCCAGTACTTC	CASSLYGGAETQYF
TRBV29-1	NA	NA	TRBJ2-7	TGCAGCGCTGGGTCGACACGTAACGAGCAGTACTTC	CSAGSTRNEQYF
TRBV18	NA	NA	TRBJ1-1	TGTGCCAGCTCACCATTAAAGGCGGACACTGAAGCTTTCTTT	CASSPLKADTEAFF